Below are 21 T cell receptor beta chains sequenced from a single sample in a study of CD8 T cells in ankylosing spondylitis. TCRdb called the 5' RACE reads again in MiXCR, with one record for every CDR3 protein. The repertoire holds 230,000 or so distinct CDR3 sequences, with 18% as singletons. Sequenced: blood, either unsorted or a sorted T cell fraction (not recorded which). Receptors were obtained from a male donor with ankylosing spondylitis or in good health (not recorded which).

The chain links TRBV6-1 to TRBJ2-1; TRBD1 matches at 7 bases. After removal of 4 bases from V and 7 bases from J, the junction contained 7 bases not matched to a gene. Looked up from germline, CDR1 is MNHNS and CDR2 is SASEGT. The CDR3 is 14 residues long. CDR3 DNA sequence: TGTGCCAGCAGTGGAACAGGGGTGAGGAATGAGCAGTTCTTC. Amino acid sequence: CASSGTGVRNEQFF.

The gene calls are TRBV4-3 and TRBJ2-3, with 8 bases aligning to TRBD2. The germline gives CDR1 LGHNA, CDR2 YSLEER. The CDR3 consists of 17 residues. The ends lost 0 bases at V and 5 bases at J; junction bases unmatched: 10. The CDR3 protein is CASSQEKTGGYQDTQYF. In DNA form, the CDR3 reads TGCGCCAGCAGCCAAGAGAAAACGGGAGGGTATCAAGATACGCAGTATTTT.

The V call is TRBV11-2, the J call TRBJ2-7; TRBD2 matches 13 bases. Germline values: CDR1 SGHAT, CDR2 FQNNGV. This CDR3 region has 16 residues. Trimming at V came to 5 bases and at J to 1 base, leaving 5 bases not matched to a gene. In DNA form, the CDR3 reads TGTGCCAGCAGCACTTGGACTAGCGGGAGATCCTACGAGCAGTACTTC. As protein: CASSTWTSGRSYEQYF.

The chain recombines TRBV20-1 with TRBJ2-7, with a tentative D call TRBD2 (5 bases). In germline, CDR1 is DFQATT, CDR2 SNEGSKA (reference sequence). Trimming left V 1 base short and J 2 bases short, with 12 bases between. CDR3 length: 14 amino acids. CDR3 amino acids: CSARGLALAYEQYF. CDR3 in DNA: TGCAGTGCTAGAGGCCTAGCACTAGCCTACGAGCAGTACTTC.

As regards this clonotype: This may stem from a read error, because a much larger clone lies one nucleotide away. The chain is built from TRBV7-2 and TRBJ1-3, with TRBD1 matching 9 bases. In germline, CDR1 is SGHTA, CDR2 FQGNSA. The CDR3 has 16 residues. CDR3 amino acids: CANSPSWGTGGNTIYF. The CDR3 DNA is TGTGCCAACAGCCCTAGCTGGGGGACAGGGGGAAACACCATATATTTT. The whole variable domain, remainder taken from reference TRBV7-2 and TRBJ1-3, is GAGVSQSPSNKVTEKGKDVELRCDPISGHTALYWYRQSLGQGLEFLIYFQGNSAPDKSGLPSDRFSAERTGGSVSTLTIQRTQQEDSAVYLCANSPSWGTGGNTIYFGEGSWLTVV.

The chain employs TRBV6-5 and TRBJ2-5; tentative D call: TRBD2 (5 bases). CDR1 is MNHEY and CDR2 is SVGAGI in the germline V gene. With 2 bases removed from V and 8 bases from J, the gap between germline ends came to 6 bases. The CDR3 contains 11 residues. CDR3 loop: CASSYSGTQYF. DNA for the CDR3: TGTGCCAGCAGTTACAGCGGTACCCAGTACTTC.

V and J are TRBV5-1 and TRBJ1-2; D possibly corresponds to TRBD1 (6 bases). V was cut by 0 bases and J by 6 bases, with 21 bases left in between. The CDR3 runs 17 residues. Germline-derived CDR1 and CDR2 are SGHRS and YFSETQ. The CDR3 spells CASSLERGAPEMDGYTF. As DNA, the CDR3 is TGCGCCAGCAGCTTGGAGAGGGGGGCGCCTGAAATGGATGGCTACACCTTC.

V is TRBV27 and J is TRBJ2-1; TRBD2 might be the D (5 bases). Germline V gene sequence: CDR1 MNHEY, CDR2 SMNVEV (reference sequence). The V and J ends lost 2 bases and 3 bases respectively, with 8 bases between them. There are 14 residues in the CDR3. CDR3: CASSLAGYYNEQFF. For the CDR3, the DNA is TGTGCCAGCAGTTTAGCGGGCTACTACAATGAGCAGTTCTTC.

Ten or more counts support this clonotype. V and J are TRBV9 and TRBJ2-1; 12 bases match TRBD2. CDR1 SGDLS and CDR2 YYNGEE come from the germline V gene. The CDR3 length is 15 residues. V shed 4 bases and J 7 bases; nucleotides not matched to a gene: 6. CDR3 coding DNA: TGTGCCAGCAGCCCTGGACTAGCGGGGTCAAATGAGCAGTTCTTC. Translation: CASSPGLAGSNEQFF.

This clonotype turned up a few times. The DNA of the CDR3 is TGTGCCAGCAAGGGGGACCCTTTAGCGATGAACACTGAAGCTTTCTTT. Translating it yields CASKGDPLAMNTEAFF. The J gene is TRBJ1-1, the V gene TRBV6-1; D may be TRBD1 (6 bases). Per germline, CDR1 MNHNS and CDR2 SASEGT. V shed 7 bases and J shed 0 bases, with 18 bases lying between them. CDR3 size: 16 residues.

The V call is TRBV20-1, the J call TRBJ1-2, with D possibly TRBD1 on 6 matching bases. Trimming left V 5 bases short and J 7 bases short, with 14 bases between. The CDR3 consists of 12 residues. Germline lookup yields CDR1 DFQATT and CDR2 SNEGSKA (reference sequence). CDR3 sequence: CSAFRGGVGYTF. The CDR3 coding sequence is TGCAGTGCTTTCAGGGGAGGAGTTGGCTACACCTTC.

This clonotype occurred a few times. This chain joins TRBV5-1 and TRBJ2-7; either TRBD1 or TRBD2 may fit D (5 bases each). Trimming stripped 2 bases from V and 5 bases from J, with 17 bases between. CDR1 is SGHRS, CDR2 YFSETQ, per germline. The CDR3 has 15 residues. CDR3 loop: CASSFPGSGFNEQYF. The CDR3 DNA follows: TGCGCCAGCAGCTTTCCGGGATCAGGGTTCAACGAGCAGTACTTC.

This rearrangement joins TRBV7-9 to TRBJ2-3; 7 nucleotides line up with TRBD2. The germline V gene encodes CDR1 SEHNR and CDR2 FQNEAQ (reference sequence). V trimming: 5 bases; J trimming: 0 bases; junction bases outside the gene matches: 8. CDR3 length: 16 amino acids. CDR3 amino acids: CASSPVLAESTDTQYF. The CDR3 region has the DNA TGTGCCAGCAGCCCAGTTCTAGCGGAGAGCACAGATACGCAGTATTTT.

This clonotype was detected a few times. This chain joins TRBV5-5 and TRBJ2-7; D is possibly TRBD2 (5 bases). Trimming stripped 2 bases from V and 2 bases from J, with 11 bases between. Germline V lookup: CDR1 SGHKS, CDR2 YYEKEE (reference sequence). CDR3 length: 14 amino acids. CDR3 in amino acids: CASSFIDGTYEQYF. The CDR3 DNA reads as TGTGCCAGCAGCTTCATTGACGGGACCTACGAGCAGTACTTC.

The V call is TRBV29-1, the J call TRBJ2-4; unclear D gene. Germline V gene lookup returns CDR1 SQVTM and CDR2 ANQGSEA. Trimming removed 5 bases at V and 8 bases at J, with 16 bases between. The CDR3 is 13 amino acids. This chain's CDR3 is CSVLRTLEDIQYF. CDR3 coding DNA: TGCAGCGTTCTAAGGACCCTTGAGGACATTCAGTACTTC.

This clonotype was found a few times. The rearrangement links TRBV5-1 to TRBJ2-1; 8 positions agree with TRBD2. The V gene end was trimmed by 4 bases and the J gene end by 7 bases; junction bases not matched to a gene: 13. CDR3 length: 16 amino acids. Germline-derived CDR1 and CDR2 are SGHRS and YFSETQ. CDR3 region: CASSPLGSGNGNEQFF. The CDR3 nucleotides read TGCGCCAGCAGCCCCTTGGGTAGCGGGAACGGGAATGAGCAGTTCTTC.

The gene calls are TRBV6-1 and TRBJ2-1; tentative D call: TRBD2 (7 bases). V was pared by 7 bases and J by 9 bases, with 25 bases between. The germline V gene encodes CDR1 MNHNS and CDR2 SASEGT. The CDR3 has 16 amino acids. The CDR3 here is CASTGGAHPGEGEQFF. The CDR3 nucleotides are TGTGCCAGCACTGGGGGGGCGCACCCAGGTGAGGGTGAGCAGTTCTTC.

This clonotype was observed a handful of times. The chain employs TRBV29-1 and TRBJ2-7, with TRBD1 matching over 7 bases. There are 14 residues in the CDR3. The germline V gene has CDR1 SQVTM and CDR2 ANQGSEA. The V gene end was trimmed by 5 bases and the J gene end by 0 bases; junction bases not matched to a gene: 7. The CDR3 nucleotides read TGCAGCGTTACCGGGACAGCTGGCTCCTACGAGCAGTACTTC. Translation gives CSVTGTAGSYEQYF.

The chain recombines TRBV27 with TRBJ1-3, with D perhaps matching TRBD1 (6 bases). The CDR3 has 17 residues. Trimming cost V 7 bases and J 0 bases, with 19 bases left between them. The germline gives CDR1 MNHEY, CDR2 SMNVEV (reference sequence). The CDR3 loop is CASKLSPGHHSGNTIYF. The CDR3 DNA reads as TGTGCCAGCAAACTATCTCCGGGACACCACTCTGGAAACACCATATATTTT.

J is TRBJ2-7 and V is TRBV4-3, with 7 nucleotides matching TRBD1. V was clipped by 0 bases and J by 6 bases; unmatched bases: 8. Germline CDR1 is LGHNA and CDR2 is YSLEER. This CDR3 is 15 amino acids long. CDR3 in DNA: TGCGCCAGCAGCCAAGATCGGACAGGAAACCCCGAGCAGTACTTC. Amino acid sequence: CASSQDRTGNPEQYF.

The V gene is TRBV29-1, the J gene TRBJ2-1; a weak D match, TRBD2 (5 bases). The V end was cut by 1 base, the J end by 4 bases, with 11 bases between. The V gene's germline CDR1 is SQVTM and CDR2 ANQGSEA. The CDR3 has 14 amino acids. The CDR3 loop is CSVEGSEGYNEQFF. The CDR3 nucleotides are TGCAGCGTTGAAGGAAGTGAGGGTTACAATGAGCAGTTCTTC.